Each of the 29 T cell receptor beta chains below was sequenced from the same sample in a study of cytomegalovirus exposure and HLA in healthy donors. The protocol was immunoSEQ multiplex PCR, while the TCRdb copy is restricted to in-frame clones and leaves out a portion. The sample holds 150,000 to 200,000 clones, just under 90% seen once. The sample taken for sequencing was PBMCs. These receptor sequences come from a woman under 40 in good health and CMV-seronegative.

The V call is TRBV4-1, the J call TRBJ2-1, with D uncertain. Germline loops: CDR1 MGHRA, CDR2 YSYEKL. V was clipped by 4 bases and J by 5 bases, with 12 bases between them. This CDR3 has 14 residues. The CDR3 bases are TGCGCCAGCAGCCCCGCGGCCACCGACAATGAGCAGTTCTTC. Protein sequence: CASSPAATDNEQFF.

J is TRBJ2-1 and V is TRBV5-1; TRBD2 matches 7 bases. CDR3 length equals 14 residues. Trimming cost V 4 bases and J 4 bases; bases outside gene matches: 5. CDR1 is SGHRS and CDR2 is YFSETQ in the germline V gene. CDR3 protein: CASSLSGLYNEQFF. In nucleotides, the CDR3 is TGCGCCAGCAGCCTTAGCGGGCTATACAATGAGCAGTTCTTC.

This sequence joins TRBV4-3 and TRBJ1-2, with D unresolved. The CDR3 loop spans 14 amino acids. Germline V gene lookup returns CDR1 LGHNA and CDR2 YSLEER. Trimming removed 0 bases from V and 3 bases from J, with 8 bases in between. The CDR3 loop reads CASSQDQIDYGYTF. For the CDR3, the DNA is TGCGCCAGCAGCCAAGATCAGATCGACTATGGCTACACCTTC.

The chain links TRBV19 to TRBJ1-6; D not resolved. This CDR3 comprises 18 residues. V lost 1 base, J lost 9 bases, and 22 bases lay in between. Germline values: CDR1 LNHDA, CDR2 SQIVND (reference sequence). The CDR3 sequence: CASSIAPFGEVITSPLHF. The CDR3, as DNA: TGTGCCAGTAGTATAGCTCCCTTTGGGGAGGTTATAACTTCACCCCTCCACTTT.

The chain combines TRBV5-1 with TRBJ2-3; 9 bases are shared with TRBD1. With V trimmed by 4 bases and J by 2 bases, 8 bases remained unmatched. The CDR3 is 16 residues long. Looked up from germline, CDR1 is SGHRS and CDR2 is YFSETQ. DNA for the CDR3: TGCGCCAGCAGCGATAAGACAGGGGGGTACACAGATACGCAGTATTTT. Translation gives CASSDKTGGYTDTQYF.

On this clone itself: Other DNA sequences in the sample encode the same CDR3. V and J are TRBV5-1 and TRBJ2-7; 11 bases map to TRBD2. After removal of 4 bases from V and 2 bases from J, the junction contained 2 bases not matched to a gene. The CDR3 sequence is 14 residues long. From germline, CDR1 is SGHRS and CDR2 YFSETQ. For the CDR3, the DNA is TGCGCCAGCAGCGTTAGCGGGGGGGCCTACGAGCAGTACTTC. Translation gives CASSVSGGAYEQYF.

The chain is built from TRBV14 and TRBJ1-1, with TRBD1 identical over 7 bases. The ends lost 0 bases at V and 1 base at J; junction bases unmatched: 2. CDR1 SGHDN and CDR2 FVKESK come from the germline V gene. CDR3 length: 15 residues. This CDR3 is CASSQEGQPNTEAFF. For the CDR3, the DNA is TGTGCCAGCAGCCAAGAGGGACAGCCGAACACTGAAGCTTTCTTT.

V is TRBV4-2 and J is TRBJ2-2, with TRBD2 matching over 8 bases. CDR3 size: 17 residues. The V gene end was trimmed by 0 bases and the J gene end by 7 bases; junction bases not matched to a gene: 10. In germline, CDR1 is LGHNA, CDR2 YNFKEQ. CDR3 loop: CASSQDPNGGAIGELFF. The CDR3 DNA reads TGTGCCAGCAGCCAAGACCCGAACGGGGGGGCCATCGGGGAGCTGTTTTTT.

The chain carries TRBV5-4 and TRBJ2-1, with TRBD2 matching 8 bases. The CDR3 is 16 residues long. J gave up 5 bases and V 0 bases, and 7 bases lay outside the gene matches. Looked up from germline, CDR1 is SGHNT and CDR2 is YYREEE (reference sequence). The CDR3 spells CASSLGASGSNNEQFF. The CDR3 DNA reads as TGTGCCAGCAGCTTGGGGGCTAGCGGGTCCAACAATGAGCAGTTCTTC. Full variable domain (missing parts from reference TRBV5-4 and TRBJ2-1): ETGVTQSPTHLIKTRGQQVTLRCSSQSGHNTVSWYQQALGQGPQFIFQYYREEENGRGNFPPRFSGLQFPNYSSELNVNALELDDSALYLCASSLGASGSNNEQFFGPGTRLTVL.

This clone was found a few times. J is TRBJ2-7 and V is TRBV11-2; tentative D call: TRBD1 (6 bases). From germline, CDR1 is SGHAT and CDR2 FQNNGV. The V end was cut by 1 base, the J end by 4 bases, with 11 bases between. The CDR3 runs 14 residues. The CDR3 spells CASSLGGLGYEQYF. CDR3 DNA: TGTGCCAGCAGCTTAGGGGGGCTGGGATACGAGCAGTACTTC.

The J gene is TRBJ2-7, the V gene TRBV11-2, with D possibly matching TRBD1 (6 bases). Germline V gene data show CDR1 as SGHAT and CDR2 as FQNNGV. Trimming cost V 5 bases and J 3 bases, with 11 bases left between them. The CDR3 sequence is 13 residues long. This chain's CDR3 is CASSPRQDYEQYF. The CDR3 DNA reads TGTGCCAGCAGCCCCCGACAGGACTACGAGCAGTACTTC.

The rearrangement uses TRBV7-9 and TRBJ2-1; no firm D call. This CDR3 region has 14 residues. Per germline, CDR1 SEHNR and CDR2 FQNEAQ (reference sequence). With 3 bases removed from V and 6 bases from J, the gap between germline ends came to 12 bases. The CDR3 region is CASSFVSNFNEQFF. CDR3 DNA sequence: TGTGCCAGCAGCTTCGTTAGTAACTTCAATGAGCAGTTCTTC.

The chain carries TRBV27 and TRBJ2-5, with D perhaps TRBD2 (5 bases). This CDR3 has 13 amino acids. With 4 bases removed from V and 4 bases from J, the gap between germline ends came to 10 bases. CDR1 is MNHEY and CDR2 is SMNVEV in the germline V gene (reference sequence). The CDR3 region is CASSYTRRETQYF. For the CDR3, the DNA is TGTGCCAGCAGTTACACTAGAAGAGAGACCCAGTACTTC.

This clone occurred a few times. The gene calls are TRBV7-6 and TRBJ1-6; 8 bases line up with TRBD1. V shed 3 bases and J 7 bases; nucleotides not matched to a gene: 5. The CDR3 runs to 15 residues. The germline gives CDR1 SGHVS, CDR2 FNYEAQ. The CDR3 spells CASSFGTGGNSPLHF. For the CDR3, the DNA is TGTGCCAGCAGCTTTGGCACAGGGGGAAATTCACCCCTCCACTTT. Looking up the rest from reference TRBV7-6 and TRBJ1-6 gives the full variable domain: GAGVSQSPRYKVTKRGQDVALRCDPISGHVSLYWYRQALGQGPEFLTYFNYEAQQDKSGLPNDRFSAERPEGSISTLTIQRTEQRDSAMYRCASSFGTGGNSPLHFGNGTRLTVT.

The chain employs TRBV2 and TRBJ1-3; D perhaps matches TRBD1 (6 bases). Per the germline V gene, CDR1 is SNHLY and CDR2 is FYNNEI. V gave up 7 bases and J gave up 0 bases, with 13 bases separating them. The CDR3 spans 15 residues. The CDR3 loop is CASTPDSPSGNTIYF. The CDR3 nucleotides are TGTGCCAGCACCCCGGACAGTCCCTCTGGAAACACCATATATTTT.

The chain links TRBV30 to TRBJ1-1; weak D call: TRBD1 (6 bases). Germline V gives CDR1 GTSNPN, CDR2 SVGIG (reference sequence). CDR3 length equals 12 residues. Trimming took 3 bases from V and 8 from J, leaving 13 bases between them. CDR3 in DNA: TGTGCCTGGAGGGACAGCGACAGGGAAGCTTTCTTT. Amino acid sequence: CAWRDSDREAFF. Complete variable domain (other parts from reference TRBV30 and TRBJ1-1): SQTIHQWPATLVQPVGSPLSLECTVEGTSNPNLYWYRQAAGRGLQLLFYSVGIGQISSEVPQNLSASRPQDRQFILSSKKLLLSDSGFYLCAWRDSDREAFFGQGTRLTVV.

The chain links TRBV29-1 to TRBJ2-7, with 12 bases aligning to TRBD1. V shed 6 bases, J shed 3 bases, and the junction held 6 bases outside the gene matches. Germline V CDR1 and CDR2: SQVTM, ANQGSEA. This CDR3 has 14 residues. As DNA, the CDR3 is TGCAGCGTGTCCGGGACAGGGGGCATCTACGAGCAGTACTTC. This gives the protein CSVSGTGGIYEQYF.

The chain links TRBV28 to TRBJ2-5, with D perhaps matching TRBD1 (5 bases). Germline assignment: CDR1 MDHEN and CDR2 SYDVKM. There are 15 residues in the CDR3. Deletions cut 2 bases from V and 5 bases from J, with 15 bases between. The CDR3 sequence is CASSLNFRERETQYF. The CDR3 region has the DNA TGTGCCAGCAGTTTAAATTTCAGGGAACGGGAGACCCAGTACTTC.

V is TRBV2 and J is TRBJ2-1, with 7 positions matching TRBD2. Germline assignment: CDR1 SNHLY and CDR2 FYNNEI. The CDR3 loop spans 14 amino acids. V trimming: 5 bases; J trimming: 5 bases; junction bases outside the gene matches: 6. The CDR3 sequence: CASSSSGSNNEQFF. The CDR3 DNA is TGTGCCAGCAGTTCTAGCGGATCAAACAATGAGCAGTTCTTC.

CDR3 bases: TGTGCCAGCGACTGGACAGGGACTAGCACAGATACGCAGTATTTT. This codes for CASDWTGTSTDTQYF. This chain joins TRBV19 and TRBJ2-3; 8 bases are a match to TRBD1. The CDR3 runs to 15 residues. Germline CDR1 and CDR2: LNHDA and SQIVND (reference sequence). After removal of 9 bases from V and 0 bases from J, the junction contained 8 bases not matched to a gene.

A single count supports this clone. V is TRBV11-2 and J is TRBJ2-2; tentatively, D is TRBD1 (6 bases). With 0 bases removed from V and 7 bases from J, the gap between germline ends came to 9 bases. From germline, CDR1 is SGHAT and CDR2 FQNNGV. The CDR3 totals 14 residues. CDR3 nucleotides: TGTGCCAGCAGCTTAGAATACAGGGACGGGGAGCTGTTTTTT. Translating it yields CASSLEYRDGELFF.

V gene TRBV29-1 combines with J gene TRBJ1-1; D may be TRBD1 (6 bases). There are 14 residues in the CDR3. The V and J ends lost 4 bases and 0 bases respectively, with 12 bases between them. In germline, CDR1 is SQVTM, CDR2 ANQGSEA. For the CDR3, the DNA is TGCAGCGTTGGAGGGGGGGGTATGAACACTGAAGCTTTCTTT. Protein sequence: CSVGGGGMNTEAFF.

V is TRBV2 and J is TRBJ1-5, with a tentative D call TRBD1 (5 bases). The CDR3 consists of 15 residues. The V end lost 1 base, the J end lost 2 bases, and 9 bases lay between the germline ends. Per the germline V gene, CDR1 is SNHLY and CDR2 is FYNNEI. CDR3 DNA: TGTGCCAGCAGTGAAGGGACGGGGGGCAATCAGCCCCAGCATTTT. This translates into CASSEGTGGNQPQHF.

J is TRBJ2-2 and V is TRBV11-2; D uncertain. The CDR3 sequence is 15 residues long. Between the trimmed V and J ends, which lost 3 bases and 0 bases, there was a span of 8 bases. Germline CDR1 reads SGHAT; CDR2 reads FQNNGV. CDR3 nucleotides: TGTGCCAGCAGCTTTTCATTTTCGAACACCGGGGAGCTGTTTTTT. The encoded protein is CASSFSFSNTGELFF.

The V gene is TRBV21-1, the J gene TRBJ2-3; TRBD2 reflects the table's D call only, with no check against the DNA. TRBV21-1 has pseudogene status. The CDR3 has 20 amino acids. DNA of the CDR3: TGTGCCAGCAGCAAAGCCGTACTAGCGGGGGGTCAGGAGGGCACAGATACGCAGTATTTT. Its protein is CASSKAVLAGGQEGTDTQYF.

V usage is TRBV5-1 and J usage is TRBJ1-1, with D unresolved. This CDR3 comprises 17 residues. Germline values: CDR1 SGHRS, CDR2 YFSETQ. The V and J ends lost 6 bases and 0 bases respectively, with 21 bases between them. The CDR3 region is CASTRSGSGSVNTEAFF. In nucleotides, the CDR3 is TGCGCCAGCACCCGATCGGGGAGCGGGTCCGTGAACACTGAAGCTTTCTTT.

The J gene is TRBJ1-3, the V gene TRBV7-9; D unresolved. This CDR3 region has 16 residues. The ends were cut back, 8 bases at V and 0 bases at J, with 17 bases in the middle. The germline V gene has CDR1 SEHNR and CDR2 FQNEAQ (reference sequence). In nucleotides, the CDR3 is TGTGCCAGCGGATCCACTCGCGGTCTCTCTGGAAACACCATATATTTT. Encoded protein: CASGSTRGLSGNTIYF.

The V call is TRBV7-9, the J call TRBJ2-7; D is possibly TRBD1 (6 bases). Trimming removed 5 bases from V and 4 bases from J, with 21 bases in between. The CDR3 extends over 16 amino acids. CDR1 and CDR2 from the germline V gene are SEHNR and FQNEAQ (reference sequence). DNA for the CDR3: TGTGCCAGCAGCCTCCCAGGGGTTCTCTCGGTTTACGAGCAGTACTTC. This gives the protein CASSLPGVLSVYEQYF.

The chain combines TRBV30 with TRBJ1-6; D is possibly TRBD1 (5 bases). Germline CDR1 reads GTSNPN; CDR2 reads SVGIG (reference sequence). V dropped 3 bases and J dropped 8 bases, with 5 bases sitting between them. The CDR3 is 11 amino acids. The CDR3 sequence is CAWSRDSPLHF. For the CDR3, the DNA is TGTGCCTGGAGCAGGGATTCACCCCTCCACTTT.